This T cell receptor beta chain was obtained from a study of blood T cell repertoires in COVID-19. Study-wide context: The samples span acute and convalescent COVID-19 from the United States, Italy and Spain. T cells, B-cell-depleted T cells, or PBMCs provided the cDNA or gDNA that served as material.

Measured with immunoSEQ multiplex PCR; TCRdb has only the in-frame clones, and not every one. The data contain 60,000 or so clones, roughly nine tenths of them singletons. The length of the CDR3 is 16 residues. Per the germline V gene, CDR1 is SGHVS and CDR2 is FNYEAQ. Trimming removed 4 bases from V and 7 bases from J, with 19 bases in between. The gene calls are TRBV7-6 and TRBJ2-2, with a tentative D call TRBD2 (6 bases). Sequences were obtained from peripheral blood. The origin of this receptor is a man between 60 and 70 years old with acute or convalescent COVID-19. This CDR3 is CASSWANGGNHGELFF. The CDR3 DNA reads as TGTGCCAGCAGCTGGGCCAATGGGGGGAATCACGGGGAGCTGTTTTTT.